These T cell receptor beta chains were read from a single sample in a study of CD8+ T cells in alopecia areata. Profiled with immunoSEQ multiplex PCR; TCRdb holds only in-frame clones, not every one. The repertoire consists of about 98,000 clones, with around two fifths occurring once and the leading ten covering around 0.8%. The sample comprised CD4+ T cells sorted from blood. The receptor set was obtained from a human donor with alopecia areata. CDR3s include the opening cysteine and the closing phenylalanine or tryptophan. D genes are given only for firm matches. Clone size is shown for a subset of rows, as once, few, many or a class of expanded clone.

j_gene: TRBJ2-1
d_gene: TRBD2
v_gene: TRBV2
abundance: NA
CDR3aa: CASSTGTRRNNEQFF
CDR3nt: TGTGCCAGCAGCACCGGGACTAGGCGAAACAATGAGCAGTTCTTC

j_gene: TRBJ2-1
d_gene: TRBD1
v_gene: TRBV29-1
abundance: few
CDR3aa: CSVETDRDNEQFF
CDR3nt: TGCAGCGTTGAAACGGACAGGGATAATGAGCAGTTCTTC

j_gene: TRBJ1-1
d_gene: NA
v_gene: TRBV29-1
abundance: NA
CDR3aa: CSVVRISNTEAFF
CDR3nt: TGCAGCGTTGTGCGGATATCGAACACTGAAGCTTTCTTT

j_gene: TRBJ2-3
d_gene: TRBD2
v_gene: TRBV7-3
abundance: few
CDR3aa: CASSLNGGGGDTQYF
CDR3nt: TGTGCCAGCAGCTTAAACGGCGGGGGAGGAGATACGCAGTATTTT

j_gene: TRBJ2-1
d_gene: NA
v_gene: TRBV9
abundance: NA
CDR3aa: CASFGRNEQFF
CDR3nt: TGTGCCAGCTTTGGTCGAAATGAGCAGTTCTTC

j_gene: TRBJ2-3
d_gene: NA
v_gene: TRBV14
abundance: NA
CDR3aa: CASSSRTANTDTQYF
CDR3nt: TGTGCCAGCAGCTCAAGGACAGCGAACACAGATACGCAGTATTTT

j_gene: TRBJ1-5
d_gene: NA
v_gene: TRBV28
abundance: NA
CDR3aa: CASSLWAVNQPQHF
CDR3nt: TGTGCCAGCAGTTTATGGGCAGTTAATCAGCCCCAGCATTTT

j_gene: TRBJ1-2
d_gene: NA
v_gene: TRBV2
abundance: few
CDR3aa: CASSERGSTYGYTF
CDR3nt: TGTGCCAGCAGTGAGAGGGGATCGACTTATGGCTACACCTTC

j_gene: TRBJ1-1
d_gene: NA
v_gene: TRBV2
abundance: NA
CDR3aa: CASSPTAVNTEAFF
CDR3nt: TGTGCCAGCAGTCCTACAGCGGTGAACACTGAAGCTTTCTTT

j_gene: TRBJ2-4
d_gene: TRBD2
v_gene: TRBV29-1
abundance: NA
CDR3aa: CSVDVGLAGPKNIQYF
CDR3nt: TGCAGCGTTGACGTTGGACTAGCGGGACCTAAAAACATTCAGTACTTC

j_gene: TRBJ2-7
d_gene: NA
v_gene: TRBV29-1
abundance: few
CDR3aa: CSVLPGGGEQYF
CDR3nt: TGCAGCGTTCTACCAGGGGGGGGCGAGCAGTACTTC

j_gene: TRBJ2-3
d_gene: NA
v_gene: TRBV11-2
abundance: few
CDR3aa: CASSLEVLYTQYF
CDR3nt: TGTGCCAGCAGCTTAGAGGTGTTATATACGCAGTATTTT

j_gene: TRBJ2-5
d_gene: TRBD2
v_gene: TRBV4-3
abundance: NA
CDR3aa: CASSQGLLAGETQYF
CDR3nt: TGCGCCAGCAGCCAAGGGCTCCTAGCGGGGGAGACCCAGTACTTC

j_gene: TRBJ2-7
d_gene: NA
v_gene: TRBV4-3
abundance: few
CDR3aa: CASSLSHRANYEQYF
CDR3nt: TGCGCCAGCAGCCTTTCCCACAGGGCTAACTACGAGCAGTACTTC

j_gene: TRBJ2-2
d_gene: TRBD2
v_gene: TRBV30
abundance: NA
CDR3aa: CAWSQVASGYYSFANTGELFF
CDR3nt: TGTGCCTGGAGCCAAGTGGCTAGCGGATATTATTCGTTCGCGAACACCGGGGAGCTGTTTTTT

j_gene: TRBJ1-2
d_gene: TRBD1
v_gene: TRBV29-1
abundance: NA
CDR3aa: CSVVRDRVGGYTF
CDR3nt: TGCAGCGTTGTAAGGGACAGGGTCGGCGGCTACACCTTC

j_gene: TRBJ2-7
d_gene: NA
v_gene: TRBV10-2
abundance: few
CDR3aa: CASSEGRREQYF
CDR3nt: TGCGCCAGCAGTGAAGGGCGGCGGGAGCAGTACTTC

j_gene: TRBJ1-5
d_gene: NA
v_gene: TRBV30
abundance: once
CDR3aa: CAWSGGTDYQPQHF
CDR3nt: TGTGCCTGGAGTGGCGGGACGGATTATCAGCCCCAGCATTTT

j_gene: TRBJ1-6
d_gene: NA
v_gene: TRBV7-9
abundance: few
CDR3aa: CASSLAPGAGSPLHF
CDR3nt: TGTGCCAGCAGCTTAGCGCCGGGGGCAGGTTCACCCCTCCACTTT